The 30 T cell receptor beta chains below were found in one sample sequenced in a study of cytomegalovirus exposure and HLA in healthy donors. The PCR was carried out with 60 Vbeta primers and 13 Jbeta primers. Assay used: immunoSEQ multiplex PCR; TCRdb lists only in-frame clones, some missing. The table records 130,000 or so clones, 75% to 85% of them present only once. The material sequenced was PBMCs. The receptors here all came from a woman aged 18-29 years in good health and CMV-seropositive.

The chain joins TRBV28 to TRBJ2-7; 8 bases fit TRBD2. Germline values: CDR1 MDHEN, CDR2 SYDVKM. The length of the CDR3 is 18 residues. The trim removed 5 bases at V and 1 base at J, leaving 16 bases unmatched. CDR3 sequence (DNA): TGTGCCAGCAGTCTTAATACGAAAGCGGGGGCCGATTCCTACGAGCAGTACTTC. This sequence encodes CASSLNTKAGADSYEQYF. The whole variable domain, remainder taken from reference TRBV28 and TRBJ2-7, is DVKVTQSSRYLVKRTGEKVFLECVQDMDHENMFWYRQDPGLGLRLIYFSYDVKMKEKGDIPEGYSVSREKKERFSLILESASTNQTSMYLCASSLNTKAGADSYEQYFGPGTRLTVT.

The chain combines TRBV19 with TRBJ2-7; D not resolved. Germline lookup yields CDR1 LNHDA and CDR2 SQIVND (reference sequence). CDR3 length equals 14 residues. Trimming shortened V by 3 bases and J by 6 bases, and 15 bases separated the two germline ends. CDR3 region: CASSIRLQFGEQYF. The CDR3 region has the DNA TGTGCCAGTAGTATCCGTCTACAGTTTGGCGAGCAGTACTTC.

V usage is TRBV11-2 and J usage is TRBJ2-5; D may be TRBD1 (6 bases). V lost 3 bases to trimming and J lost 5 bases, with 19 bases between them. The CDR3 is 16 residues long. Germline CDR1 and CDR2: SGHAT and FQNNGV. The CDR3 protein is CASSFIGGDFGETQYF. The DNA for the CDR3 is TGTGCCAGCAGCTTCATTGGGGGCGATTTTGGCGAGACCCAGTACTTC. Complete variable domain (other parts from reference TRBV11-2 and TRBJ2-5): EAGVAQSPRYKIIEKRQSVAFWCNPISGHATLYWYQQILGQGPKLLIQFQNNGVVDDSQLPKDRFSAERLKGVDSTLKIQPAKLEDSAVYLCASSFIGGDFGETQYFGPGTRLLVL.

The count of this clone is one. The CDR3 protein is CASIPGGQNTEAFF. In DNA, the CDR3 is TGTGCCAGCATACCGGGCGGACAGAACACTGAAGCTTTCTTT. V is TRBV2 and J is TRBJ1-1, with D possibly matching TRBD1 (5 bases). Trimming cost V 7 bases and J 1 base, with 13 bases left between them. Germline CDR1 reads SNHLY; CDR2 reads FYNNEI. The CDR3 is 14 residues long.

The chain joins TRBV14 to TRBJ2-2; 8 nucleotides agree with TRBD1. Germline trimming cut 0 bases from V and 6 bases from J; bases unmatched to any gene: 12. The CDR3 spans 18 residues. CDR1 is SGHDN and CDR2 is FVKESK in the germline V gene. CDR3 bases: TGTGCCAGCAGCCAAGACCGCCTGGCAGGGGGCATTTCCGGGGAGCTGTTTTTT. The encoded protein is CASSQDRLAGGISGELFF.

The chain combines TRBV7-9 with TRBJ2-3; 9 bases agree with TRBD2. CDR1 is SEHNR, CDR2 FQNEAQ, per germline (reference sequence). J was trimmed by 10 bases and V by 7 bases; bases with no gene match: 9. The CDR3 has 13 residues. Here the CDR3 reads CASTTLSGGAQYF. Here the CDR3 DNA reads TGTGCCAGCACCACTCTTAGCGGGGGTGCGCAGTATTTT.

The chain joins TRBV7-9 to TRBJ1-4, with a possible D match to TRBD1 (6 bases). This CDR3 comprises 15 residues. Germline values: CDR1 SEHNR, CDR2 FQNEAQ (reference sequence). V lost 1 base and J 4 bases, leaving 10 bases between the germline ends. CDR3 DNA sequence: TGTGCCAGCAGCTTAGGACAGGACTTTAATGAAAAACTGTTTTTT. It specifies CASSLGQDFNEKLFF. Variable domain in full (rest from reference TRBV7-9 and TRBJ1-4): DTGVSQNPRHKITKRGQNVTFRCDPISEHNRLYWYRQTLGQGPEFLTYFQNEAQLEKSRLLSDRFSAERPKGSFSTLEIQRTEQGDSAMYLCASSLGQDFNEKLFFGSGTQLSVL.

The J gene is TRBJ2-1, the V gene TRBV5-1; perhaps TRBD1 as D (5 bases). This CDR3 has 13 amino acids. The V end was cut by 3 bases, the J end by 12 bases, with 16 bases between. Looked up from germline, CDR1 is SGHRS and CDR2 is YFSETQ. CDR3 residues: CASSSSQGLGQFF. Written as DNA, the CDR3 is TGCGCCAGCAGCTCATCTCAGGGATTGGGGCAGTTCTTC.

This sequence joins TRBV6-1 and TRBJ2-7, with D uncertain. This CDR3 is 14 amino acids long. V was trimmed by 6 bases and J by 2 bases, leaving 14 bases between them. Germline loops: CDR1 MNHNS, CDR2 SASEGT. The CDR3 region is CASRMALDPYEQYF. The CDR3 nucleotides are TGTGCCAGCAGAATGGCTCTAGATCCCTACGAGCAGTACTTC.

V gene TRBV9 combines with J gene TRBJ2-3; no reliable D call. The length of the CDR3 is 14 residues. CDR1 and CDR2 (germline): SGDLS, YYNGEE. Trimming stripped 0 bases from V and 0 bases from J, with 5 bases between. CDR3 nucleotides: TGTGCCAGCAGCGTAGTAACTAGCACAGATACGCAGTATTTT. This sequence encodes CASSVVTSTDTQYF. The full variable domain, rest sourced from reference TRBV9 and TRBJ2-3, is DSGVTQTPKHLITATGQRVTLRCSPRSGDLSVYWYQQSLDQGLQFLIQYYNGEERAKGNILERFSAQQFPDLHSELNLSSLELGDSALYFCASSVVTSTDTQYFGPGTRLTVL.

The chain links TRBV10-2 to TRBJ1-2, with 8 bases aligning to TRBD1. Trimming at V came to 4 bases and at J to 1 base, leaving 5 bases not matched to a gene. CDR1 is WSHSY and CDR2 is SAAADI in the germline V gene. The length of the CDR3 is 15 residues. The CDR3 DNA follows: TGCGCCAGCAGTGGGACAGGGTGGGATAACTATGGCTACACCTTC. Its translation is CASSGTGWDNYGYTF.

This clone was recorded a few times. The rearrangement uses TRBV6-1 and TRBJ2-1; 9 nucleotides align to TRBD2. The V and J ends lost 3 bases and 5 bases, in that order; junction bases with no gene match: 11. The CDR3 length is 17 residues. Germline V gives CDR1 MNHNS, CDR2 SASEGT. CDR3 coding DNA: TGTGCCAGCAGTGATTCCCCGGCGGGGGGGCCTAACAATGAGCAGTTCTTC. This codes for CASSDSPAGGPNNEQFF.

The V gene is TRBV19, the J gene TRBJ2-7; D may be TRBD1 (5 bases). Per germline, CDR1 LNHDA and CDR2 SQIVND (reference sequence). CDR3 size: 12 residues. Trimming stripped 7 bases from V and 5 bases from J, with 12 bases between. CDR3 in amino acids: CASTGQGHEQYF. The CDR3 region has the DNA TGTGCCAGTACAGGGCAAGGCCACGAGCAGTACTTC.

The chain couples TRBV6-6 to TRBJ2-7, with D possibly TRBD1 on 6 matching bases. Trimming stripped 0 bases from V and 2 bases from J, with 8 bases between. This CDR3 comprises 14 residues. From germline, CDR1 is MNHNY and CDR2 SVGAGI (reference sequence). CDR3 region: CASSYSKGAYEQYF. The CDR3 nucleotides read TGTGCCAGCAGTTACTCGAAGGGGGCCTACGAGCAGTACTTC.

The chain has TRBV2 and TRBJ2-5; weak D call: TRBD2 (7 bases). The V end lost 6 bases, the J end lost 4 bases, and 18 bases lay between the germline ends. The CDR3 loop spans 15 amino acids. Germline-derived CDR1 and CDR2 are SNHLY and FYNNEI. In DNA form, the CDR3 reads TGTGCCAGCAGCCCTTCACGGGGGGCTGGAGAGACCCAGTACTTC. Amino acid sequence: CASSPSRGAGETQYF.

J is TRBJ2-3 and V is TRBV7-9, with a tentative D call TRBD2 (5 bases). The CDR3 has 13 residues. The ends were cut back, 8 bases at V and 0 bases at J, with 9 bases in the middle. CDR1 SEHNR and CDR2 FQNEAQ come from the germline V gene (reference sequence). The CDR3 bases are TGTGCCAGCCGGGGTCCTAGCACAGATACGCAGTATTTT. It yields the protein CASRGPSTDTQYF.

This chain links TRBV6-1 with TRBJ1-1; perhaps TRBD1 as D (5 bases). CDR1 MNHNS and CDR2 SASEGT come from the germline V gene. The CDR3 totals 14 residues. V shed 7 bases and J shed 2 bases, with 14 bases lying between them. The CDR3 sequence: CASIKTRDNTEAFF. CDR3 coding DNA: TGTGCCAGCATAAAAACCAGGGATAACACTGAAGCTTTCTTT.

The J gene is TRBJ2-7, the V gene TRBV6-1; 12 bases are a match to TRBD1. Trimming at V came to 7 bases and at J to 5 bases, leaving 6 bases not matched to a gene. Per germline, CDR1 MNHNS and CDR2 SASEGT. The CDR3 is 14 residues long. The CDR3 here is CASTRDRGRHEQYF. The DNA of the CDR3 is TGTGCCAGCACAAGGGACAGGGGGCGCCACGAGCAGTACTTC.

The genes are TRBV6-1 and TRBJ1-4; D unclear. Trimming pared 7 bases from V and 4 bases from J, leaving 10 bases between. The CDR3 length is 13 residues. CDR1 is MNHNS and CDR2 is SASEGT in the germline V gene. The chain's CDR3 is CASTQIFNEKLFF. CDR3 DNA: TGTGCCAGCACCCAGATTTTTAATGAAAAACTGTTTTTT.

The chain employs TRBV10-3 and TRBJ1-1, with D perhaps TRBD1 (6 bases). From germline, CDR1 is ENHRY and CDR2 SYGVKD. V lost 9 bases and J lost 3, with 11 bases in between. The CDR3 is 12 residues long. DNA for the CDR3: TGTGCCATAGGACAGTGGGACACTGAAGCTTTCTTT. Translating it yields CAIGQWDTEAFF.

The CDR3 loop reads CASSLATSSGGAEETQYF. DNA of the CDR3: TGCGCCAGCAGCTTGGCCACATCCAGCGGGGGGGCCGAGGAGACCCAGTACTTC. This chain joins TRBV5-1 and TRBJ2-5, with 10 bases matching TRBD2. Germline V CDR1 and CDR2: SGHRS, YFSETQ. V lost 0 bases, J lost 5 bases, and 13 bases stayed unmatched. There are 18 residues in the CDR3.

As regards this clone: Other DNA sequences in this specimen translate into the identical CDR3. Here the CDR3 reads CASGSLDRGREKLFF. The CDR3, as DNA: TGTGCTAGTGGTTCCCTCGACAGGGGCAGGGAAAAACTGTTTTTT. This rearrangement joins TRBV12-5 to TRBJ1-4; TRBD1 matches 8 bases. The length of the CDR3 is 15 residues. The ends lost 4 bases at V and 8 bases at J; junction bases unmatched: 9. Per the germline V gene, CDR1 is LGHNT and CDR2 is FRNRAP.

V gene TRBV2 combines with J gene TRBJ2-7, with D possibly matching TRBD2 (5 bases). The CDR3 has 13 residues. CDR1 SNHLY and CDR2 FYNNEI come from the germline V gene. V dropped 3 bases and J dropped 3 bases, with 9 bases sitting between them. CDR3 DNA sequence: TGTGCCAGCAGTGACGGGGTGGGCTACGAGCAGTACTTC. Translation gives CASSDGVGYEQYF.

V usage is TRBV7-9 and J usage is TRBJ1-4; D uncertain. V was shortened by 5 bases and J by 3 bases, with 7 bases between the two germline ends. There are 13 residues in the CDR3. The germline V gene encodes CDR1 SEHNR and CDR2 FQNEAQ (reference sequence). For the CDR3, the DNA is TGTGCCAGCAGCGAACAGCCTAATGAAAAACTGTTTTTT. Translating it yields CASSEQPNEKLFF.

The chain links TRBV5-1 to TRBJ1-3, with 9 bases identical to TRBD1. V shed 3 bases and J 0 bases; nucleotides not matched to a gene: 4. CDR3 length: 16 amino acids. The germline V gene has CDR1 SGHRS and CDR2 YFSETQ. CDR3 amino acids: CASSSGTGHSGNTIYF. The CDR3 region has the DNA TGCGCCAGCAGCTCCGGGACAGGGCACTCTGGAAACACCATATATTTT.

The rearrangement uses TRBV5-6 and TRBJ2-3; D not resolved. Trimming left V 6 bases short and J 2 bases short, with 22 bases between. CDR3 length equals 17 residues. The V gene's germline CDR1 is SGHDT and CDR2 YYEEEE. In DNA, the CDR3 is TGTGCCAGCAACATTTACCCCAGGTTCTACCCCACAGATACGCAGTATTTT. It is translated as CASNIYPRFYPTDTQYF.

The chain joins TRBV5-6 to TRBJ2-1; 12 bases agree with TRBD2. The CDR3 is 16 amino acids. Germline CDR1 reads SGHDT; CDR2 reads YYEEEE. V shed 0 bases, J shed 8 bases, and the junction held 6 bases outside the gene matches. CDR3 in DNA: TGTGCCAGCAGCTTGGATCAGACTAGCGGGGGCGATGAGCAGTTCTTC. This translates into CASSLDQTSGGDEQFF.

In this sample, this clone turned up once. This chain joins TRBV11-3 and TRBJ2-2; 9 bases line up with TRBD2. Germline loops: CDR1 SGHNT, CDR2 YENEEA. With V trimmed by 5 bases and J by 4 bases, 5 bases remained unmatched. The CDR3 has 15 residues. CDR3 nucleotide sequence: TGTGCCAGCAGCCCTAGCGGGGTCACCACCGGGGAGCTGTTTTTT. It is translated as CASSPSGVTTGELFF.

The rearrangement uses TRBV11-2 and TRBJ2-1; possible D gene TRBD2, 6 bases. The CDR3 is 14 residues long. V lost 4 bases, J lost 4 bases, and 11 bases lay in between. Per germline, CDR1 SGHAT and CDR2 FQNNGV. CDR3 in amino acids: CASSYLEGYNEQFF. The CDR3 bases are TGTGCCAGCAGCTACCTGGAGGGATACAATGAGCAGTTCTTC.

The chain combines TRBV25-1 with TRBJ1-1; TRBD1 matches at 7 bases. CDR1 and CDR2 (germline): MGHDK, SYGVNS. This CDR3 region has 16 residues. The V segment lost 2 bases and the J segment 3 bases; nucleotides outside the gene matches: 9. This CDR3 reads CASSEPETGSDTEAFF. CDR3 nucleotides: TGTGCCAGCAGTGAACCCGAGACAGGGTCAGACACTGAAGCTTTCTTT.